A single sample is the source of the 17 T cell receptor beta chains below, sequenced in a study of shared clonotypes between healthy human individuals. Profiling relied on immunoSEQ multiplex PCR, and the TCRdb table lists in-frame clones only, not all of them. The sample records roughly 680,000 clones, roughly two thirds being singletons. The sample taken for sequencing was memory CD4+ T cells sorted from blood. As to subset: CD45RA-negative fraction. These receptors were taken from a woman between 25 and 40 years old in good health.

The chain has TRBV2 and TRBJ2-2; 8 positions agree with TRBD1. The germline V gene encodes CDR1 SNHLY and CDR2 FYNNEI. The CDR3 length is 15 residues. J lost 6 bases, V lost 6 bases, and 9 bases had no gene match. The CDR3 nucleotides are TGTGCCAGCAGGAGTGACAGGGGTAGAGCCGGGGAGCTGTTTTTT. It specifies CASRSDRGRAGELFF.

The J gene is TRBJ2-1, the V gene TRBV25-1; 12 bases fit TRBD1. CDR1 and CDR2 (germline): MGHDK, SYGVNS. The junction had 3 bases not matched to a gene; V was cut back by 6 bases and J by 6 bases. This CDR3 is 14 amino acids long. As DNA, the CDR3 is TGTGCCAGCAGAACGGGACAGGGGGCCAATGAGCAGTTCTTC. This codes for CASRTGQGANEQFF.

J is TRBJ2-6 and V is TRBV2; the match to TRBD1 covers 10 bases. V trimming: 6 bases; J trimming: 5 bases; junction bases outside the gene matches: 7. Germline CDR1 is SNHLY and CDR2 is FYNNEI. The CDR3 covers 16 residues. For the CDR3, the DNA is TGTGCCAGCAGCCTCCGGACAGGGGGTAGGGCCAACGTCCTGACTTTC. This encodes CASSLRTGGRANVLTF.

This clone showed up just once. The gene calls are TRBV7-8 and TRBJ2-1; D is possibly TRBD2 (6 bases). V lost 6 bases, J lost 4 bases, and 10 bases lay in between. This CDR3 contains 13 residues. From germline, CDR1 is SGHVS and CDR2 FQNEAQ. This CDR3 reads CASRRRDYNEQFF. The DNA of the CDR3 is TGTGCCAGCAGACGGAGGGATTACAATGAGCAGTTCTTC.

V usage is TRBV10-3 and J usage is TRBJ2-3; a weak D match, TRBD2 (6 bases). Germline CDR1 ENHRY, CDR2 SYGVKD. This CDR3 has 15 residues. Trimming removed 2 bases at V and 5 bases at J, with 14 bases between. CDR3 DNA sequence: TGTGCCATCAGTGAGCCGAGACTAGGACTAGATACGCAGTATTTT. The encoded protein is CAISEPRLGLDTQYF.

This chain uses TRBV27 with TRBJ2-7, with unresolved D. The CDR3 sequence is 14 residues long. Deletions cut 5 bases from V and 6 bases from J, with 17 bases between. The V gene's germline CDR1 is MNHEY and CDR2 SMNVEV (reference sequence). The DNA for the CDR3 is TGTGCCAGCAGTCCCTCCTTTTTGCGGAGCGAGCAGTACTTC. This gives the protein CASSPSFLRSEQYF.

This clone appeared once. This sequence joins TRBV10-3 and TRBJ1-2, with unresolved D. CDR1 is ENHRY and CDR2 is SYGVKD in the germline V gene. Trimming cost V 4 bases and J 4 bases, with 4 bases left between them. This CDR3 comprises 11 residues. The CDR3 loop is CAISAIYGYTF. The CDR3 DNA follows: TGTGCCATCAGTGCCATCTATGGCTACACCTTC.

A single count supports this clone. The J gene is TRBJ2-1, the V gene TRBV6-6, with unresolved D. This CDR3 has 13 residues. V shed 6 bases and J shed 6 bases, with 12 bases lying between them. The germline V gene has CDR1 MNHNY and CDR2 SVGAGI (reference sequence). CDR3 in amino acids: CASRDPITNEQFF. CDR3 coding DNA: TGTGCCAGCAGGGACCCCATAACCAATGAGCAGTTCTTC.

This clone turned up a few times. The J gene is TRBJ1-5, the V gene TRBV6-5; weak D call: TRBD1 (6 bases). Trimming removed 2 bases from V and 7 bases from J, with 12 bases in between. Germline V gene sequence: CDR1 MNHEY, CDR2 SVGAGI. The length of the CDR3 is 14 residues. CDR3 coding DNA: TGTGCCAGCAGTTACGCTAACCAGGGGCAGCCCCAGCATTTT. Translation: CASSYANQGQPQHF.

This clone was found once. The CDR3 region is CSRDSYNEQFF. In DNA form, the CDR3 reads TGCAGCCGGGACTCTTACAATGAGCAGTTCTTC. The chain carries TRBV20-1 and TRBJ2-1; tentatively, D is TRBD2 (6 bases). Germline V gene data show CDR1 as DFQATT and CDR2 as SNEGSKA (reference sequence). The CDR3 is made up of 11 amino acids.

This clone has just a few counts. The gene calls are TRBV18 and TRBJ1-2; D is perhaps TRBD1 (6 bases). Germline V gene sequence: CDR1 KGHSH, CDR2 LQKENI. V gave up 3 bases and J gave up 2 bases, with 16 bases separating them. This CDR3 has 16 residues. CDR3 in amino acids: CASSPQPRQVNYGYTF. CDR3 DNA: TGTGCCAGCTCACCCCAACCCCGACAGGTCAACTATGGCTACACCTTC.

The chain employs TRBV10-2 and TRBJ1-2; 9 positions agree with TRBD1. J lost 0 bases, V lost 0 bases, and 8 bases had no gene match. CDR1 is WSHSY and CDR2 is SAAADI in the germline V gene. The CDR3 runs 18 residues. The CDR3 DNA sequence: TGCGCCAGCAGTGAGTCGATGGACAGGGGATACCCTAACTATGGCTACACCTTC. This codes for CASSESMDRGYPNYGYTF.

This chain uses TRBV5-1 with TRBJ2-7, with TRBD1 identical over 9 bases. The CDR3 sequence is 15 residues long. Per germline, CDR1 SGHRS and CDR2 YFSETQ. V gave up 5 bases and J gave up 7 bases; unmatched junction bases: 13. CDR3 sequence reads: CASRRTEQGAGEQYF. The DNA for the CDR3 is TGCGCCAGCAGGAGGACGGAACAGGGGGCGGGAGAGCAGTACTTC.

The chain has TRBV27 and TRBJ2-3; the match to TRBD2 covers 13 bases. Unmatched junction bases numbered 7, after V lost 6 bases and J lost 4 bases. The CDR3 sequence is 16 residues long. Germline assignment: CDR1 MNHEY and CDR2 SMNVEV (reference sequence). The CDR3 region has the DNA TGTGCCAGCAGCCACACTAGCGGGAGGGCCGCAGATACGCAGTATTTT. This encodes CASSHTSGRAADTQYF.

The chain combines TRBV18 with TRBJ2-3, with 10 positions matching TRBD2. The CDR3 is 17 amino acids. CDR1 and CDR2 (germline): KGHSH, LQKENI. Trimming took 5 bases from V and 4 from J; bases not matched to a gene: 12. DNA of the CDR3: TGTGCCAGCTCAGGGTGGACTAGCGGACGTCAGGCAGATACGCAGTATTTT. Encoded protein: CASSGWTSGRQADTQYF.

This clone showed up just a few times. CDR3 nucleotides: TGTGCCAGCAGCAAAGGAAAAAGGGGACAGGGTAGCTACGAGCAGTACTTC. Translated, it gives CASSKGKRGQGSYEQYF. This chain connects TRBV21-1 to TRBJ2-7; no DNA check was done on the table's D call, TRBD1. TRBV21-1 is noted as a pseudogene. This CDR3 has 17 residues.

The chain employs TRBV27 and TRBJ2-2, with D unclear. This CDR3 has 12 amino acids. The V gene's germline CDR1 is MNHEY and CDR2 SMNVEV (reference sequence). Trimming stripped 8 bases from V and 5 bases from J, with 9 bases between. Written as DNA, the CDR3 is TGTGCCAGCCGGGCTCTTACCGGGGAGCTGTTTTTT. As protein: CASRALTGELFF.